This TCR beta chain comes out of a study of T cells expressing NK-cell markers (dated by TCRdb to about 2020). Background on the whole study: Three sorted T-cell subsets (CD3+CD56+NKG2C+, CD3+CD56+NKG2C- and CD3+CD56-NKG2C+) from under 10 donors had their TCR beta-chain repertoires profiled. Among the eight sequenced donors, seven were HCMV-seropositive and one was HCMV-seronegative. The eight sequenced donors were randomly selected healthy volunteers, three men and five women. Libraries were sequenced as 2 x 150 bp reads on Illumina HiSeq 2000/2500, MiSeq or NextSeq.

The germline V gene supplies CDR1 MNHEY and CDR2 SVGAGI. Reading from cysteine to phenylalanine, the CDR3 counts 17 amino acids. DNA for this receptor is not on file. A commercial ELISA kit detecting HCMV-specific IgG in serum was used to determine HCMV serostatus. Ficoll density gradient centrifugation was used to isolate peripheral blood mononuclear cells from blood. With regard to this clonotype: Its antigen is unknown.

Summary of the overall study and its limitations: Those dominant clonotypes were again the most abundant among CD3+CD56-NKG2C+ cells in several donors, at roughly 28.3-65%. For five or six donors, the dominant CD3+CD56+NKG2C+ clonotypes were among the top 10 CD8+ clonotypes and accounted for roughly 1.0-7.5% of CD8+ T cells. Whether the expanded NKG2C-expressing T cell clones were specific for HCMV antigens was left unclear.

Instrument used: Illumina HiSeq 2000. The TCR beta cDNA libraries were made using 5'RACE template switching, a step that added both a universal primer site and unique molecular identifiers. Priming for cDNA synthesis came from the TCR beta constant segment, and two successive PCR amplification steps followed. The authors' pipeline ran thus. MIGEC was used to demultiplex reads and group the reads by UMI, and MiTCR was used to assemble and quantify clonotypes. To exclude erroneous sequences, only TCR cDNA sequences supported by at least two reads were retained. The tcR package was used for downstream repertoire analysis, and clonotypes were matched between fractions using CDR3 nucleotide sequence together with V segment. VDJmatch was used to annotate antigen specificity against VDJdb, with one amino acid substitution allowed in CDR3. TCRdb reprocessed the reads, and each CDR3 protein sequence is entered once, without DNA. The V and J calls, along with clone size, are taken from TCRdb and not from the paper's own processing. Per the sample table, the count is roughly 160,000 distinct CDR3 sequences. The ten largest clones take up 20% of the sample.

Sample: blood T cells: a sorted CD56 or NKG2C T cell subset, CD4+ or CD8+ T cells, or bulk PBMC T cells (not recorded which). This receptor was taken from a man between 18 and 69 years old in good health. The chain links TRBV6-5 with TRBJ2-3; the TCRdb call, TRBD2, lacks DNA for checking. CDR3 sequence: CASSRLAGGVGTDTQYF.